Below are 2 T cell receptor beta chains sequenced from a single sample in a study of blood T cell repertoires in COVID-19. Data came from immunoSEQ multiplex PCR; TCRdb stores just in-frame clones and leaves some out. The sample consists of roughly 57,000 clones, more than 70% of them appearing once. The material sequenced was peripheral blood. These TCRs come from a human donor in a cohort sampled during active COVID-19.

The gene calls are TRBV19 and TRBJ1-5; 8 nucleotides line up with TRBD1. Germline V gene lookup returns CDR1 LNHDA and CDR2 SQIVND (reference sequence). The J segment lost 2 bases and the V segment lost 9 bases, leaving 3 bases of the junction unmatched. This CDR3 comprises 13 residues. For the CDR3, the DNA is TGTGCCAGCGTGACAGGGGGCAATCAGCCCCAGCATTTT. As protein: CASVTGGNQPQHF.

The rearrangement uses TRBV9 and TRBJ2-3; 7 bases are shared with TRBD2. V shed 0 bases, J shed 2 bases, and the junction held 6 bases outside the gene matches. Germline V gives CDR1 SGDLS, CDR2 YYNGEE. The CDR3 is 16 amino acids. The CDR3 DNA follows: TGTGCCAGCAGCGTAGCGGCGGGGGATCACACAGATACGCAGTATTTT. This translates into CASSVAAGDHTDTQYF.